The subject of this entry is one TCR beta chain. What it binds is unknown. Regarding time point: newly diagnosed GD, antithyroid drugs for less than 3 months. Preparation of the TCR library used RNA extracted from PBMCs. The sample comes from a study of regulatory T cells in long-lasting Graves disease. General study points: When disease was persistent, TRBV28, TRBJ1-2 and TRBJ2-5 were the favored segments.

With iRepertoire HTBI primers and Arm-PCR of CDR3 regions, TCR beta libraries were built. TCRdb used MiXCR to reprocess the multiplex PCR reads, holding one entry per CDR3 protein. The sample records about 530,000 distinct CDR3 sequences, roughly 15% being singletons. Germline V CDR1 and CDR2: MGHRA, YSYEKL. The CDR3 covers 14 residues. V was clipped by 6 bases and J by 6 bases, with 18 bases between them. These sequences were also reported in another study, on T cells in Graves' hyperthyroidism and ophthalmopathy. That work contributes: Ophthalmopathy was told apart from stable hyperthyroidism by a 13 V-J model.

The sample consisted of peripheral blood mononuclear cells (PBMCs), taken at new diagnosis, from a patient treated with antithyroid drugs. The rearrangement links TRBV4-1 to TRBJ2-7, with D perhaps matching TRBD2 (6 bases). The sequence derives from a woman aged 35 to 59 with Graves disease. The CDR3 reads CASRKSQTGGEQYF. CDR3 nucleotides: TGCGCCAGCAGGAAAAGTCAAACCGGGGGCGAGCAGTACTTC.